This T cell receptor (beta chain) was sequenced for a study of technical replicates of blood from several donors. Assay used: immunoSEQ multiplex PCR; TCRdb lists only in-frame clones, some missing. The data show under 90,000 clones, with roughly 93% seen just once and approximately 0.22% held by the top ten. CDR1 is MGHRA and CDR2 is YSYEKL in the germline V gene. V was pared by 0 bases and J by 0 bases, with 6 bases of the junction left unmatched. The CDR3 covers 17 residues. J is TRBJ1-1 and V is TRBV4-1; 8 bases agree with TRBD1. The sequence derives from a human donor in good health. The material sequenced was T cells isolated from PBMCs. CDR3 DNA sequence: TGCGCCAGCAGCCAAGAAGAACGGGACAGGATGAACACTGAAGCTTTCTTT. It codes for CASSQEERDRMNTEAFF.